The entry below gives a single TCR beta chain sequence along with its context. The data were obtained in a study of blood T cell repertoires in COVID-19. Adults between about 18 and 95 years of age took part from 20 to 25 US areas. Sequencing used immunoSEQ multiplex PCR; TCRdb keeps in-frame clones, though not all of them. The sample records approximately 190,000 clones, 84% being singletons. J lost 6 bases, V lost 2 bases, and 4 bases had no gene match. Germline loops: CDR1 SGHVS, CDR2 FQNEAQ. The CDR3 contains 16 residues. This chain joins TRBV7-8 and TRBJ2-2; 12 bases line up with TRBD1. The sequence came from a woman in her thirties who had been exposed to COVID-19. The sample was PBMCs or T cells enriched from blood (not recorded which). CDR3 sequence reads: CASSLPGTGGSGELFF. The CDR3 region has the DNA TGTGCCAGCAGCTTACCCGGGACAGGGGGCTCCGGGGAGCTGTTTTTT.